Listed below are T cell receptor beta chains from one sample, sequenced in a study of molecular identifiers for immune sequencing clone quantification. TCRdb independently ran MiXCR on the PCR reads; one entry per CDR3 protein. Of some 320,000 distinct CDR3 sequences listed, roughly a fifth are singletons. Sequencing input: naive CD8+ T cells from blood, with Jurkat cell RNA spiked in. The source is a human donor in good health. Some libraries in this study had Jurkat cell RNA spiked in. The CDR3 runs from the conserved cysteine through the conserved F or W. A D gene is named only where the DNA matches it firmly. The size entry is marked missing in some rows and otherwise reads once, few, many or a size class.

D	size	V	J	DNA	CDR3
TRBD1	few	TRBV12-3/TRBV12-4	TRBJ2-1	TGTGCCAGCAGGCAACACCCCCAAGACAGGGGTAAGGATGAGCAGTTCTTC	CASRQHPQDRGKDEQFF
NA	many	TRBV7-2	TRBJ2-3	TGTGCCAGCAGCTTATTCGGTGCAGATACGCAGTATTTT	CASSLFGADTQYF
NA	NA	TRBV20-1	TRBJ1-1	TGCAGTGCCACACAGGGCGACACTGAAGCTCTCTTT	CSATQGDTEALF
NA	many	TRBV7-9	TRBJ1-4	TGTGCCAGCAGCTTTGAGGGGGAAAAACTGTTTTTT	CASSFEGEKLFF
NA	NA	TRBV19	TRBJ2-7	TGTGCCTGTGCCCCAGGCGTGACCTACGAGCAGTACTTC	CACAPGVTYEQYF
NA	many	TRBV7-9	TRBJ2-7	TGTGCCAGCAGCGGTCCGGGTTACGGGCTTACCTACGAGCAGTACTTC	CASSGPGYGLTYEQYF
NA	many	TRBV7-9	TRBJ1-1	TGTGCCAGCAGCTGGGCCCTCACTGAAGCTTTCTTT	CASSWALTEAFF
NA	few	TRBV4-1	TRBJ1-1	TGCGCCAGCAGCCAGGCTTTTGGCACTGAAGCTTTCTTT	CASSQAFGTEAFF
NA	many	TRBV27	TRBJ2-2	TGTGCCAGCAGTCTCAGCCCCCGAACCGGGGAGCTGTTTTTT	CASSLSPRTGELFF
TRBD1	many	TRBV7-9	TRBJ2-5	TGTGCCAGCAGGCCGGGACAGCAAGAGACCCAGTACTTC	CASRPGQQETQYF
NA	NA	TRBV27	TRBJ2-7	TGTGCCAGCAGTTTAAAAGGTCCACCCTACGAGCAGTACTTC	CASSLKGPPYEQYF
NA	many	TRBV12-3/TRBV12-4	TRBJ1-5	TGTGCCAGCAGTTTTGATAATCAGCCCCAGCATTTT	CASSFDNQPQHF
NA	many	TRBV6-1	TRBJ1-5	TGTGCCAGCAGCATGGGGAGAGGGTCGGGCAATCAGCCCCAGCATTTT	CASSMGRGSGNQPQHF
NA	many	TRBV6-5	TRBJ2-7	TGTGCCAGCAGCGTAACGGACGGAGAGCAGTACTTC	CASSVTDGEQYF
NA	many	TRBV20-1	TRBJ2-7	TGCAGTGCTCGGGCCGGGACCGTTGCCTACGAGCAGTACTTC	CSARAGTVAYEQYF
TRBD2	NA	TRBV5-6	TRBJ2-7	TGTGCCAGCAGCGGTGGACTAGCGGGGATCTTCGAGCAGTACTTC	CASSGGLAGIFEQYF
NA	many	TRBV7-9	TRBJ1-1	TGTGCCAGCAGTCAAGTGACAACGAACACTGAAGCTTTCTTT	CASSQVTTNTEAFF
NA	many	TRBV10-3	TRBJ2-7	TGTGCCATCAGGGGGTCCTACGAGCAGTACTTC	CAIRGSYEQYF
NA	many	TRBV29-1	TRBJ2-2	TGCAGCGTTGAAAGTCAGAACACCGGGGAGCTGTTTTTT	CSVESQNTGELFF
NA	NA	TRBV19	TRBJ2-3	TGTGCCAGTAGCCCCCAGGACAGTTTTGCCAGCACAGATACGCAGTATTTT	CASSPQDSFASTDTQYF
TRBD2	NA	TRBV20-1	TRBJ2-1	TGCAGTGCTAGAGACGAATGGACTAGCATCAATGAGCAGTTCTTC	CSARDEWTSINEQFF
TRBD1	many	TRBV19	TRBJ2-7	TGTGCCAGTAGTGCCTCCGGGACAGGGAGCTACGAGCAGTACTTC	CASSASGTGSYEQYF
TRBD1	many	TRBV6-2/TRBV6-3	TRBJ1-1	TGTGCCAGCAAACGACAGGGGTACACTGAAGCTTTCTTT	CASKRQGYTEAFF
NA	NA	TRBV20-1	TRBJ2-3	TGTAGTGCCTCAATTCAACTCAGCACAGATATGCAGTATTTT	CSASIQLSTDMQYF
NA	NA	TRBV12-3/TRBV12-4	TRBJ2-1	TGTGCCAGTTCTCGTGACAGTTACAATGAGCAGTTCTTC	CASSRDSYNEQFF
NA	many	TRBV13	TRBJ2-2	TGTGCCAGCAGCTCCCCGACAGGAACAAACACCGGGGAGCTGTTTTTT	CASSSPTGTNTGELFF
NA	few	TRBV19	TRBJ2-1	TGTGCCAGTAGTCCGGACAGTCAAAGCTCCTACAATGAGCAGTTCTTC	CASSPDSQSSYNEQFF
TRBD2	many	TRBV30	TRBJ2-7	TGTGCCTGGGAGGCGGGAGTGGAGAACTACGAGCAGTACTTC	CAWEAGVENYEQYF
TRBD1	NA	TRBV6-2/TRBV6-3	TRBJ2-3	TGTGCCAGCAACCTCTTAGGGGGCAGCACAGATACGCAGTATTTT	CASNLLGGSTDTQYF
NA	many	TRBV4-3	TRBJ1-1	TGCGCCAGCAGCCAAGAGTCCGTTAGGGTAGGCACTGAAGCTTTCTTT	CASSQESVRVGTEAFF
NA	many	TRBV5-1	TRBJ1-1	TGCGCCAGCAGCCTCCCAGGTTCCGGAGACACTGAAGCTTTCTTT	CASSLPGSGDTEAFF
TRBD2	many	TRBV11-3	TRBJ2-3	TGTGCCAGCAGCGAGGGACTAGCCGGCACAGATACGCAGTATTTT	CASSEGLAGTDTQYF
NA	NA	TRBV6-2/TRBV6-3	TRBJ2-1	TGTGCCAGCAAACAGAGCTCCTACAATGAGCAGTTCTTC	CASKQSSYNEQFF
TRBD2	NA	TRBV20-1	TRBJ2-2	TGCAGTGCTAGGGGGCTAGCGGGGGCGATCACCGGGGAGCTGTTTTTT	CSARGLAGAITGELFF
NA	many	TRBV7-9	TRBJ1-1	TGTGCCAGCAGCTTAGCCCCTGGGGTTTGGGATACTGAAGCTTTCTTT	CASSLAPGVWDTEAFF
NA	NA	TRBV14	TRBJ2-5	TGTGCCAGCAGCCATGCGCAGGAGCCCCAAGAGACCCAGTACTTC	CASSHAQEPQETQYF
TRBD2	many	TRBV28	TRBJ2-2	TGTGCCAGCAGTTTACTCTCTAGCGGGATATACACCGGGGAGCTGTTTTTT	CASSLLSSGIYTGELFF
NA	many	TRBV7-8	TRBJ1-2	TGTGCCAGCAGCCTAGAACAGGGTCTGAGAAGCTATGGCTACACCTTC	CASSLEQGLRSYGYTF
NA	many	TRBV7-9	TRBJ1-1	TGTGCCAGCAGCTTAGGCTTAACGAACACTGAAGCTTTCTTT	CASSLGLTNTEAFF
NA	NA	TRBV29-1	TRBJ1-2	TGCAGCGTTATACATCCCACTGCGGAAGTGTATGGCTACACCTTC	CSVIHPTAEVYGYTF
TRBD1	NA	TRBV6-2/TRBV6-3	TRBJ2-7	TGTGCCAGCAGTACCCTGGACAGGGCCCACGAGCAGTACTTC	CASSTLDRAHEQYF
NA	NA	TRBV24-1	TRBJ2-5	TGTGCCACCAGTGATGCAAACAGGTTAGGCCAAGAGACCCGGTACTTC	CATSDANRLGQETRYF
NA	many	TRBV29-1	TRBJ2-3	TGCAGCGTTGACGCCCACGGGGGTAGCACAGATACGCAGTATTTT	CSVDAHGGSTDTQYF
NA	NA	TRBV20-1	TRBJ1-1	TGCAGTGCTAGAGAGAACACTGAAGCTTTCTTT	CSARENTEAFF
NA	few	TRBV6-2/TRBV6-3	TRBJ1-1	TGTGCCAGCAGTTACTCGCGTAGGGCCATTGAAGCTTTCTTT	CASSYSRRAIEAFF
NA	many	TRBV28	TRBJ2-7	TGTGCCAGCAGTACGTTCTCAGCTTACGAGCAGTACTTC	CASSTFSAYEQYF
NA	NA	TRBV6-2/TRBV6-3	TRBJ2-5	TGTGCCAGCAGTTACTCGCTTCCAAGGGACCCCCAAGAGACCCAGTACTTC	CASSYSLPRDPQETQYF
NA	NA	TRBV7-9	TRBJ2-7	TGTGCCAGCAGCTCGGATATTAGTCTCGGGAACCTAGACGAGCAGTACTTC	CASSSDISLGNLDEQYF
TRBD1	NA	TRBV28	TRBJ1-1	TGTGCCAGCAGTTTGCGTATGGGACAGGGACAGAACACTGAAGCTCTCTTT	CASSLRMGQGQNTEALF
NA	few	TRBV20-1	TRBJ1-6	TGCAGTGCTAGAGGGGGATGGAATTCACCCCTCCACTTT	CSARGGWNSPLHF